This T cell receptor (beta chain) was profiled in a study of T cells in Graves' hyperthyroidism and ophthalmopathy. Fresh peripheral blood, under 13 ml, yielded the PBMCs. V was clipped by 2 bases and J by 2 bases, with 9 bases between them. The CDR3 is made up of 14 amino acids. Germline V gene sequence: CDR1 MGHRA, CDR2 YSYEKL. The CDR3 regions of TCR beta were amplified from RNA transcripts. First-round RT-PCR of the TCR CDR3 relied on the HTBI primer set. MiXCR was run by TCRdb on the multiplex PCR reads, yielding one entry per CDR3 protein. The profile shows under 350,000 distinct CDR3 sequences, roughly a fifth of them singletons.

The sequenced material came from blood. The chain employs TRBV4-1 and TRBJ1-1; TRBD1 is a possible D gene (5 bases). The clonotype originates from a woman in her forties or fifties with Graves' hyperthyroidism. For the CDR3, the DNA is TGCGCCAGCAGCCAACATCAGGGCAACACTGAAGCTTTCTTT. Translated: CASSQHQGNTEAFF.